These T cell receptor beta chains were read from a single sample in a study of T cells in Graves' hyperthyroidism and ophthalmopathy. Via MiXCR, TCRdb re-called the multiplex PCR reads, giving one row per CDR3 protein. This table holds nearly 750,000 distinct CDR3 sequences, around a third found once. The sequencing sample was made of blood. The receptors come from a woman in her 40s with Graves' hyperthyroidism. CDR3s include the opening cysteine and the closing phenylalanine or tryptophan. Fields, in order: clone size, D gene, J gene, V gene, CDR3 protein, CDR3 DNA. A D gene is named only where the DNA matches it firmly. Expanded clones are given a class, and other clones once, few, many or no size at all.

size: NA; D: TRBD1; J: TRBJ2-5; V: TRBV2; CDR3: CASVPGQDEETQYF; DNA: TGTGCCAGCGTGCCGGGACAGGACGAAGAGACCCAGTACTTC
size: many; D: NA; J: TRBJ2-7; V: TRBV29-1; CDR3: CSVVGVTSPFSYEQYF; DNA: TGCAGCGTTGTGGGAGTCACTAGCCCCTTCTCCTACGAGCAGTACTTC
size: many; D: NA; J: TRBJ2-5; V: TRBV19; CDR3: CASRQGRWGDGQETQYF; DNA: TGTGCCAGTAGACAGGGAAGGTGGGGGGATGGCCAAGAGACCCAGTACTTC
size: NA; D: TRBD1; J: TRBJ2-7; V: TRBV7-3; CDR3: CASSKQGAEGEQYF; DNA: TGTGCCAGCAGCAAACAGGGGGCTGAAGGCGAGCAGTACTTC
size: NA; D: NA; J: TRBJ2-2; V: TRBV10-3; CDR3: CAISESFGRKSGTGELFF; DNA: TGTGCCATCAGTGAATCTTTCGGCAGGAAATCGGGCACCGGGGAGCTGTTTTTT
size: NA; D: TRBD2; J: TRBJ2-1; V: TRBV20-1; CDR3: CSASQTSGGHNEQFF; DNA: TGCAGTGCTAGTCAGACTAGCGGGGGACACAATGAGCAGTTCTTC
size: NA; D: NA; J: TRBJ1-4; V: TRBV28; CDR3: CASMKGSGEKLFF; DNA: TGTGCCAGCATGAAGGGTTCAGGTGAAAAACTGTTTTTT
size: few; D: NA; J: TRBJ2-3; V: TRBV7-2; CDR3: CASSLGGFTDTQYF; DNA: TGTGCCAGCAGCTTAGGCGGGTTCACAGATACGCAGTATTTT
size: NA; D: NA; J: TRBJ2-6; V: TRBV29-1; CDR3: CSVLPGANVLTF; DNA: TGCAGCGTTCTCCCTGGGGCCAACGTCCTGACTTTC
size: NA; D: NA; J: TRBJ2-7; V: TRBV2; CDR3: CASSLMQGRGFYEQYF; DNA: TGTGCCAGCAGTTTAATGCAGGGCAGGGGATTCTACGAGCAGTACTTC
size: once; D: NA; J: TRBJ1-5; V: TRBV4-3; CDR3: CASSQEAENQPQHF; DNA: TGCGCCAGCAGCCAAGAGGCAGAAAATCAGCCCCAGCATTTT
size: NA; D: NA; J: TRBJ1-1; V: TRBV5-8; CDR3: CASSYRASGAFF; DNA: TGTGCCAGCAGCTACAGGGCGAGTGGAGCTTTCTTT
size: many; D: NA; J: TRBJ2-5; V: TRBV10-2; CDR3: CASIASRDEQETQYF; DNA: TGCGCCAGCATCGCTTCCCGGGACGAACAAGAGACCCAGTACTTC
size: NA; D: TRBD1; J: TRBJ1-3; V: TRBV19; CDR3: CASSFSGTELNTIYF; DNA: TGTGCCAGTAGTTTCTCCGGGACAGAGTTAAACACCATATATTTT
size: NA; D: NA; J: TRBJ2-2; V: TRBV4-3; CDR3: CASSHGTGPGELFF; DNA: TGCGCCAGCAGCCATGGAACAGGGCCCGGGGAGCTGTTTTTT
size: few; D: NA; J: TRBJ1-1; V: TRBV6-5; CDR3: CASRVRTGRAFF; DNA: TGTGCCAGCCGAGTCAGGACGGGAAGAGCTTTCTTT
size: NA; D: NA; J: TRBJ1-3; V: TRBV4-3; CDR3: CASSQGAGAVSGNTIYF; DNA: TGCGCCAGCAGCCAAGGGGCAGGTGCCGTCTCTGGAAACACCATATATTTT
size: NA; D: NA; J: TRBJ1-2; V: TRBV12-3/TRBV12-4; CDR3: CASSLSNQDRQKGYTF; DNA: TGTGCCAGCAGTTTATCGAATCAGGATCGACAGAAAGGCTACACCTTC
size: many; D: NA; J: TRBJ2-5; V: TRBV12-3/TRBV12-4; CDR3: CASGKETQYF; DNA: TGTGCCAGCGGAAAAGAGACCCAGTACTTC
size: NA; D: NA; J: TRBJ2-2; V: TRBV10-3; CDR3: CAIRAQGGRNTGELFF; DNA: TGTGCCATCAGGGCACAGGGAGGAAGGAACACCGGGGAGCTGTTTTTT
size: NA; D: NA; J: TRBJ1-3; V: TRBV29-1; CDR3: CSLARIGGNTIYF; DNA: TGCAGCTTAGCGCGTATAGGTGGAAACACCATATATTTT
size: once; D: NA; J: TRBJ2-7; V: TRBV7-2; CDR3: CASSPSWDTYEQYF; DNA: TGTGCCAGCAGCCCCAGTTGGGACACCTACGAGCAGTACTTC
size: NA; D: NA; J: TRBJ2-5; V: TRBV11-2; CDR3: CASRRTAKHQETQYF; DNA: TGTGCCAGCAGGCGGACAGCCAAGCACCAAGAGACCCAGTACTTC
size: many; D: NA; J: TRBJ1-1; V: TRBV29-1; CDR3: CSVEENTEAFF; DNA: TGCAGCGTTGAAGAGAACACTGAAGCTTTCTTT
size: once; D: TRBD1; J: TRBJ2-7; V: TRBV20-1; CDR3: CSGERAGQGYEQYF; DNA: TGCAGTGGAGAAAGGGCGGGACAGGGTTACGAGCAGTACTTC
size: NA; D: NA; J: TRBJ1-5; V: TRBV7-8; CDR3: CASSQRLGDGNQPQHF; DNA: TGTGCCAGCAGCCAAAGGTTGGGGGACGGCAATCAGCCCCAGCATTTT
size: NA; D: NA; J: TRBJ2-7; V: TRBV6-5; CDR3: CASSGILANEQYF; DNA: TGTGCCAGCAGTGGAATATTAGCGAACGAGCAGTACTTC
size: many; D: NA; J: TRBJ1-1; V: TRBV14; CDR3: CASSTTHMNTEAFF; DNA: TGTGCCAGCAGTACCACCCATATGAACACTGAAGCTTTCTTT
size: NA; D: NA; J: TRBJ2-5; V: TRBV9; CDR3: CASSVVGGPGTQYF; DNA: TGTGCCAGCAGCGTAGTGGGGGGGCCGGGGACCCAGTACTTC
size: few; D: NA; J: TRBJ1-1; V: TRBV7-3; CDR3: CASSLHPGTEAFF; DNA: TGTGCCAGCAGCCTGCACCCGGGGACTGAAGCTTTCTTT
size: NA; D: NA; J: TRBJ1-3; V: TRBV7-2; CDR3: CASSLIPDITGYSGNTIYF; DNA: TGTGCCAGCAGCTTAATTCCTGACATAACAGGGTACTCTGGAAACACCATATATTTT
size: NA; D: NA; J: TRBJ1-1; V: TRBV7-2; CDR3: CASSLALGVGGNTEAFF; DNA: TGTGCCAGCAGCTTAGCCCTTGGCGTTGGGGGGAACACTGAAGCTTTCTTT
size: NA; D: NA; J: TRBJ1-3; V: TRBV29-1; CDR3: CSTGPYSGNTIYF; DNA: TGCAGCACCGGGCCGTACTCTGGAAACACCATATATTTT
size: NA; D: TRBD2; J: TRBJ2-3; V: TRBV24-1; CDR3: CATSEPTSGRADTQYF; DNA: TGTGCCACCAGTGAACCAACTAGCGGGAGGGCAGATACGCAGTATTTT
size: NA; D: NA; J: TRBJ2-2; V: TRBV2; CDR3: CASSEAPGELFF; DNA: TGTGCCAGCAGTGAAGCGCCAGGGGAGCTGTTTTTT
size: many; D: NA; J: TRBJ1-2; V: TRBV2; CDR3: CASSLLGRNYGYTF; DNA: TGCGCCAGCAGCTTGTTGGGCAGGAACTATGGCTACACCTTC
size: few; D: NA; J: TRBJ1-2; V: TRBV25-1; CDR3: CASRQPRAQYDGYTF; DNA: TGTGCCAGCAGACAACCCAGGGCCCAATACGATGGCTACACCTTC
size: few; D: NA; J: TRBJ1-2; V: TRBV6-5; CDR3: CASSLIVGSQANYGYTF; DNA: TGTGCCAGCAGTTTAATCGTAGGGTCCCAAGCTAACTATGGCTACACCTTC
size: NA; D: NA; J: TRBJ2-5; V: TRBV10-3; CDR3: CAISGAGRVQETQYF; DNA: TGTGCCATCAGCGGGGCGGGCCGGGTCCAAGAGACCCAGTACTTC
size: NA; D: TRBD1; J: TRBJ1-4; V: TRBV12-3/TRBV12-4; CDR3: CASSQDTEGQGSEKLFF; DNA: TGCGCCAGCAGCCAAGATACGGAGGGACAGGGGAGTGAAAAACTGTTTTTT
size: once; D: TRBD1; J: TRBJ1-3; V: TRBV5-1; CDR3: CASSEQGAFYSGNTIYF; DNA: TGCGCCAGCAGCGAACAGGGGGCCTTCTACTCTGGAAACACCATATATTTT
size: few; D: TRBD2; J: TRBJ2-5; V: TRBV20-1; CDR3: CSALDGLAGKETQYF; DNA: TGCAGTGCTCTAGACGGGCTAGCGGGGAAAGAGACCCAGTACTTC